Listed below are T cell receptor beta chains from one sample, sequenced in a study of cytomegalovirus exposure and HLA in healthy donors. Sequenced by immunoSEQ multiplex PCR; TCRdb stores in-frame clones only, minus some. The sample lists about 150,000 clones, 60% to 80% occurring once. The specimen sequenced was PBMCs. The receptors stem from a man younger than 40 in good health and CMV-seronegative. Each CDR3 is given with its conserved first and last residue. A D gene is named only where the DNA matches it firmly. The size field is filled for only some rows; it gives once, few, many or a size class.

clone size	D gene	V gene	J gene	CDR3 DNA	CDR3 protein
.	TRBD2	TRBV7-2	TRBJ2-3	TGTGCCAGCAGCATAGGTTCTCGGGGACTAGCGGGACCAGGTACGCAGTATTTT	CASSIGSRGLAGPGTQYF
.	TRBD2	TRBV10-1	TRBJ2-1	TGCGCCAGCAGTTCCGGGACTAGTAATGAGCAGTTCTTC	CASSSGTSNEQFF
.	TRBD1	TRBV28	TRBJ1-5	TGTGCCAGCAGTTATCACTGGACAGGGACGAATCAGCCCCAGCATTTT	CASSYHWTGTNQPQHF
.	TRBD1	TRBV28	TRBJ1-2	TGTGCCAGCAGCTCAACAGGGGGCTATGGCTACACCTTC	CASSSTGGYGYTF
.	.	TRBV28	TRBJ1-3	TGTGCCAGCAGGATACAGGTTTCTGGAAACACCATATATTTT	CASRIQVSGNTIYF
.	.	TRBV9	TRBJ2-2	TGTGCCAGCAGCTCCCGGGGTAGCCCGACCGGGGAGCTGTTTTTT	CASSSRGSPTGELFF
once	TRBD1	TRBV30	TRBJ1-3	TGTGCCTGGTCGACAGGGCTGAGAAACACCATATATTTT	CAWSTGLRNTIYF
.	TRBD2	TRBV5-6	TRBJ2-7	TGTGCCAGCAGTTCCGGACTAGCGGACAGCTACGAGCAGTACTTC	CASSSGLADSYEQYF
.	.	TRBV5-1	TRBJ2-1	TGCGCCAGCAGCACAGGACAGAACAATGAGCAGTTCTTC	CASSTGQNNEQFF
few	TRBD1	TRBV6-1	TRBJ2-7	TGTGCCAGCAGTGAAAAGGGACAGCTCTACGAGCAGTACTTC	CASSEKGQLYEQYF
.	.	TRBV27	TRBJ2-1	TGTGCCAGCAGTTCACCGACAGGTTTCCGCGAGCAGTTCTTC	CASSSPTGFREQFF
.	TRBD1	TRBV6-1	TRBJ2-5	TGTGCCAGCAGTGATCCGCAGGGGGAAGAGACCCAGTACTTC	CASSDPQGEETQYF
.	.	TRBV10-3	TRBJ2-2	TGTGCCATCAGGGGGGAAGGGGGGGATAAGCTGTTTTTT	CAIRGEGGDKLFF